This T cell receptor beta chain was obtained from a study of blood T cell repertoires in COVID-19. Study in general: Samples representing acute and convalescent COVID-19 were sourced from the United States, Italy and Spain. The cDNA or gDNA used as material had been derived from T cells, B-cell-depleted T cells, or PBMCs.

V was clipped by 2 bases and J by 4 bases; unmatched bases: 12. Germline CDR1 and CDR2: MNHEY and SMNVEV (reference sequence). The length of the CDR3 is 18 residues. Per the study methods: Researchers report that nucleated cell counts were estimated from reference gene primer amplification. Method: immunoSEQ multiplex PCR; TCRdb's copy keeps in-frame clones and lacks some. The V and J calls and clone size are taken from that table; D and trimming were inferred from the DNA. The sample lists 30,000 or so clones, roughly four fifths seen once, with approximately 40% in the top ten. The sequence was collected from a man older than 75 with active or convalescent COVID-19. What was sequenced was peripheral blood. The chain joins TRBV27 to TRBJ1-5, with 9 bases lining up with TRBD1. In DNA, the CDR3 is TGTGCCAGCAGTTTACACATACCGGGACAGGGTCGGAATCAGCCCCAGCATTTT. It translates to CASSLHIPGQGRNQPQHF.